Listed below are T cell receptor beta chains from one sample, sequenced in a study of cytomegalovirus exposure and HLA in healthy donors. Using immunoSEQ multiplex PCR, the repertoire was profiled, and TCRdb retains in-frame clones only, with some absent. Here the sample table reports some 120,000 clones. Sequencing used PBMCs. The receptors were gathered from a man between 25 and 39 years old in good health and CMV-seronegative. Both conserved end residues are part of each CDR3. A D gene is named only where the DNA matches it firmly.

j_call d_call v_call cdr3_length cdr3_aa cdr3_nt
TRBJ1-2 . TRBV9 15 CASSVGGGDLYGYTF TGTGCCAGCAGCGTCGGCGGGGGCGACCTCTATGGCTACACCTTC
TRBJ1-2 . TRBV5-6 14 CASSLMGHNYGYTF TGTGCCAGCAGCTTGATGGGACACAATTATGGCTACACCTTC
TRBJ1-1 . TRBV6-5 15 CASRTLGGPSTEAFF TGTGCCAGCAGGACCTTAGGCGGCCCCAGCACTGAAGCTTTCTTT
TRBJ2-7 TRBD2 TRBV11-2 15 CASSLVGGRADEQYF TGTGCCAGCAGCTTAGTCGGCGGGAGGGCCGACGAGCAGTACTTC
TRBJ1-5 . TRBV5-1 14 CASSLAGGNQPQHF TGCGCCAGCAGCTTGGCCGGGGGCAATCAGCCCCAGCATTTT
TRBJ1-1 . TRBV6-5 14 CASSLGQGNTEAFF TGTGCCAGCAGTTTGGGGCAGGGTAACACTGAAGCTTTCTTT
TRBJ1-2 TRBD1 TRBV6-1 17 CASSETLGQGINYGYTF TGTGCCAGCAGTGAGACTCTCGGACAGGGGATTAACTATGGCTACACCTTC
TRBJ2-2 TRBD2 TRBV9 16 CASSPPSGRDTGELFF TGTGCCAGCAGCCCCCCTAGCGGGAGGGACACCGGGGAGCTGTTTTTT
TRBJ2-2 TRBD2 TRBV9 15 CASSASGVNTGELFF TGTGCCAGCAGCGCCAGCGGGGTGAACACCGGGGAGCTGTTTTTT
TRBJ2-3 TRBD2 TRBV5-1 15 CASSLTSGTSDTQYF TGCGCCAGCAGCCTGACTAGCGGGACGTCAGATACGCAGTATTTT
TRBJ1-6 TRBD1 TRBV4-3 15 CASSQEDRVDSPLHF TGCGCCAGCAGCCAAGAAGACAGGGTGGATTCACCCCTCCACTTT
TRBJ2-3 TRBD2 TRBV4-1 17 CASSQDLAASGRYTQYF TGCGCCAGCAGCCAAGATCTTGCCGCTAGCGGGAGGTATACGCAGTATTTT
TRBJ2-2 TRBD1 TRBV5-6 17 CASSFSFSRGKAGELFF TGTGCCAGCAGCTTCTCATTTAGCAGGGGGAAGGCCGGGGAGCTGTTTTTT
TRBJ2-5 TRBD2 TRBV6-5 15 CASSYRLAVQETQYF TGTGCCAGCAGTTATCGGCTAGCGGTCCAAGAGACCCAGTACTTC
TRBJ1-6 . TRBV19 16 CASREWGRTYNSPLHF TGTGCCAGTAGGGAGTGGGGGCGCACCTATAATTCACCCCTCCACTTT
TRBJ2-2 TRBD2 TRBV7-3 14 CASSALAGAGELFF TGTGCCAGCAGCGCCCTAGCGGGAGCCGGGGAGCTGTTTTTT
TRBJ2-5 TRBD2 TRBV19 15 CASSTGLAVQETQYF TGTGCCAGTAGTACGGGACTAGCGGTCCAAGAGACCCAGTACTTC
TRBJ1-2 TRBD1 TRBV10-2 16 CASSEGDRGPSSGYTF TGCGCCAGCAGTGAGGGGGACAGGGGGCCTTCTAGTGGCTACACCTTC
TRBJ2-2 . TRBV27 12 CASSLRAGELFF TGTGCCAGCAGTTTAAGAGCCGGGGAGCTGTTTTTT
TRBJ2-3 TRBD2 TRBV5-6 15 CASNTLAGGRDTQYF TGTGCCAGCAACACCCTAGCGGGAGGGAGAGATACGCAGTATTTT
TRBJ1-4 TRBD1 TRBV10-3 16 CAISESQGQGGEKLFF TGTGCCATCAGTGAGTCGCAGGGACAGGGAGGTGAAAAACTGTTTTTT
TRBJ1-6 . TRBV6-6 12 CASRFPLEPLHF TGTGCCAGCAGGTTCCCGCTGGAGCCCCTCCACTTT
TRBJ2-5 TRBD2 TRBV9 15 CASSVGTSGQETQYF TGTGCCAGCAGCGTAGGGACTAGCGGCCAAGAGACCCAGTACTTC
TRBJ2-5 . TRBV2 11 CASELQETQYF TGTGCCAGCGAGCTCCAAGAGACCCAGTACTTC
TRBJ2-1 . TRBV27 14 CASSFEGSYNEQFF TGTGCCAGCAGTTTTGAGGGTTCCTACAATGAGCAGTTCTTC
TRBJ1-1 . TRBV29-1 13 CSVVGQMNTEAFF TGCAGCGTTGTCGGACAGATGAACACTGAAGCTTTCTTT
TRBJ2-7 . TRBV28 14 CASSLGASDAEQYF TGTGCCAGCAGTTTAGGGGCTAGCGATGCCGAGCAGTACTTC
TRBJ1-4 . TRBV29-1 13 CSVLQRTNEKLFF TGCAGCGTTTTACAGAGAACTAATGAAAAACTGTTTTTT
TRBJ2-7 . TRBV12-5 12 CASATSGYEQYF TGTGCTAGTGCCACTTCGGGCTACGAGCAGTACTTC
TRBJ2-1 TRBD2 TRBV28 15 CASSLKAGDNNEQFF TGTGCCAGCAGTTTAAAGGCGGGAGATAACAATGAGCAGTTCTTC
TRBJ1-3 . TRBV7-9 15 CASSGPLARGNTIYF TGTGCCAGCAGCGGACCTCTAGCGCGCGGAAACACCATATATTTT
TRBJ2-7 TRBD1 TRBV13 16 CASSIGRTGSSYEQYF TGTGCCAGCAGCATTGGCCGGACAGGATCCTCCTACGAGCAGTACTTC
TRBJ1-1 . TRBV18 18 CASSPHGQGRFMNTEAFF TGTGCCAGCTCACCACACGGGCAGGGCCGATTTATGAACACTGAAGCTTTCTTT
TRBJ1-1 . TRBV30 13 CAWSVEATYEAFF TGTGCCTGGAGTGTGGAGGCGACGTATGAAGCTTTCTTT
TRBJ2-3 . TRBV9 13 CASNRGEADTQYF TGTGCCAGTAACCGAGGAGAGGCGGATACGCAGTATTTT
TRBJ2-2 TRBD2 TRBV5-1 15 CASSPQAGGPGELFF TGCGCCAGCAGCCCACAAGCGGGAGGGCCCGGGGAGCTGTTTTTT
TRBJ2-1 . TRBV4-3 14 CASSLLTASHEQFF TGCGCCAGCAGTCTATTAACCGCTAGTCATGAGCAGTTCTTC
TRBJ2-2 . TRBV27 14 CASMEGRLTGELFF TGTGCCAGCATGGAGGGGCGGCTCACCGGGGAGCTGTTTTTT
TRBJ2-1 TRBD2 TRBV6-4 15 CASSEGAGEYNEQFF TGTGCCAGCAGTGAGGGAGCGGGAGAATACAATGAGCAGTTCTTC
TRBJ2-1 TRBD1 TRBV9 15 CASRHGGDRGDEQFF TGTGCCAGCAGACATGGGGGGGACAGGGGCGACGAGCAGTTCTTC
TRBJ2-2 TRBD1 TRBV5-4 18 CASSSPGQGGSLGGELFF TGTGCCAGCAGCAGCCCGGGACAGGGGGGCTCCCTGGGCGGGGAGCTGTTTTTT
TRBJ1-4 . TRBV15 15 CATSSPQGSNEKLFF TGTGCCACCAGCAGCCCACAGGGATCTAATGAAAAACTGTTTTTT
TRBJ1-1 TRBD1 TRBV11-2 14 CASSLDGTDTEAFF TGTGCCAGCAGCTTAGATGGGACAGACACTGAAGCTTTCTTT